Sequencing of this T cell receptor beta chain was carried out in a study of Tregs in tolerant kidney transplant recipients. Unmatched junction bases numbered 3, after V lost 5 bases and J lost 2 bases. The CDR3 runs 14 residues. Germline CDR1 is SGHTA and CDR2 is FQGNSA. Note on this clone: The read comes to an end 3 residues before the CDR3 does, leaving the germline J gene to fill in the end.

Thawed PBMCs were FACS-sorted into unstimulated CD4+CD25+CD127- regulatory T cells, CD4+CD25- non-regulatory cells, CD4 and CD8 cells. Sequencing was performed with immunoSEQ multiplex PCR; in TCRdb, only in-frame clones are kept and a portion is missing. The listing contains approximately 49,000 clones. Sequenced here: CD4+ T cells from blood, sampled before the transplant. This TCR was recovered from a human donor who received a combined kidney and bone marrow transplant. V and J are TRBV7-2 and TRBJ2-7, with 10 bases aligning to TRBD2. This CDR3 reads CASSSSGGPYEQYF. Incomplete CDR3 DNA: TGTGCCAGCAGCAGTAGCGGGGGGCCCTACGAG.